This T cell receptor (beta chain) stems from a study of tumor-infiltrating lymphocytes in localized non-small cell lung cancer. Looking at the study overall: The cohort mixed smokers and never-smokers, several histologies, and some post-neoadjuvant-chemotherapy samples.

Assay used: immunoSEQ multiplex PCR; TCRdb lists only in-frame clones, some missing. The data contain 3,000 to 5,000 clones, about 70% of them seen just once; the ten biggest clones take up approximately 25%. The CDR3 length is 14 residues. The V end was cut by 1 base, the J end by 4 bases, with 10 bases between. The germline CDR1 and CDR2 sequences are LNHNV and YYDKDF (reference sequence). Sequenced sample: uninvolved lung tissue not adjacent to the tumor. The chain joins TRBV15 to TRBJ2-5; weak D call: TRBD2 (6 bases). This clonotype was obtained from a human donor with non-small cell lung cancer. The CDR3 is CATSRVGGIETQYF. The CDR3 bases are TGTGCCACCAGCAGAGTTGGAGGGATAGAGACCCAGTACTTC.